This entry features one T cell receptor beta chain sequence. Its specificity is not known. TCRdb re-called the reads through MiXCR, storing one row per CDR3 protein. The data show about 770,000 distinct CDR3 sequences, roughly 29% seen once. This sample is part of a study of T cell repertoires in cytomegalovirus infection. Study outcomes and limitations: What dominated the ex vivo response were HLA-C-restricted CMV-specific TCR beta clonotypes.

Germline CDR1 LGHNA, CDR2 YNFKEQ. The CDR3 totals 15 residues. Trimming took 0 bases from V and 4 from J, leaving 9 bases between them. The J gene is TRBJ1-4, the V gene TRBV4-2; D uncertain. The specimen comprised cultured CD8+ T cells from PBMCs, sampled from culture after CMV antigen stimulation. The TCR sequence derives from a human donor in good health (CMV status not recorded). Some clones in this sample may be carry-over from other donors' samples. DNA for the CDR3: TGTGCCAGCAGCCAAGACAGCATCAGTAATGAAAAACTGTTTTTT. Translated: CASSQDSISNEKLFF.